The rows below give T cell receptor beta chains drawn from one sample of a study of blood T cells in healthy people across ages. TCRdb analysed the 5' RACE reads with MiXCR anew, one entry per CDR3 protein. The data show about a million distinct CDR3 sequences, roughly two fifths seen once. The sample consisted of blood. Source of these receptors: a man younger than 35 in good health. CDR3s include the opening cysteine and the closing phenylalanine or tryptophan. D genes are given only for firm matches. Size is stated for part of the rows, as once, few or many counts, or as a class when the clone is expanded.

d_gene | abundance | len | j_gene | v_gene | CDR3nt | CDR3aa
- | - | 14 | TRBJ2-7 | TRBV11-1 | TGTGCCAGCTCCCCCCGGGTCAGCGGTTACGAGCAGTACTTC | CASSPRVSGYEQYF
- | - | 15 | TRBJ2-2 | TRBV28 | TGCGCCAGCAGTTTCGGGGGGCCCCCCGGCGGGGAGCTGTTTTTT | CASSFGGPPGGELFF
TRBD2 | few | 21 | TRBJ2-1 | TRBV14 | TGTGCCAGCAGCCAAGTTCTCGTTGTAGCGGGGGCCCATTCCAGTCACAATGAGCAGTTCTTC | CASSQVLVVAGAHSSHNEQFF
- | - | 15 | TRBJ1-5 | TRBV20-1 | TGCAGTGCCAGCGGGAGGGAAAATAGCAATCAGCCCCAGCATTTT | CSASGRENSNQPQHF
TRBD1 | - | 17 | TRBJ1-5 | TRBV20-1 | TGCAGTGCTAGTGGACAGGAACGCTTCGGTAGCAATCAGCCCCAGCATTTT | CSASGQERFGSNQPQHF
- | few | 14 | TRBJ1-3 | TRBV12-3/TRBV12-4 | TGTGCCAGCAGCCTCGGGACGGACGGAAACACCATATATTTT | CASSLGTDGNTIYF
TRBD2 | - | 16 | TRBJ2-3 | TRBV20-1 | TGCAGTGCTAGAGGGGCTAGCGGGCGTATCACAGATACGCAGTATTTT | CSARGASGRITDTQYF
TRBD1 | few | 16 | TRBJ1-4 | TRBV6-5 | TGTGCCAGCAGTACCCGACAGGGAGTAACTAATGAAAAACTGTTTTTT | CASSTRQGVTNEKLFF
- | many | 12 | TRBJ2-3 | TRBV12-3/TRBV12-4 | TGTGCCAGCAGATTGGGGGATGGTACGCAGTATTTT | CASRLGDGTQYF
- | - | 15 | TRBJ1-5 | TRBV6-1 | TGTGCCAGCAGTGAAGCGTGGGGGAGCAATCAGCCCCAGCATTTT | CASSEAWGSNQPQHF